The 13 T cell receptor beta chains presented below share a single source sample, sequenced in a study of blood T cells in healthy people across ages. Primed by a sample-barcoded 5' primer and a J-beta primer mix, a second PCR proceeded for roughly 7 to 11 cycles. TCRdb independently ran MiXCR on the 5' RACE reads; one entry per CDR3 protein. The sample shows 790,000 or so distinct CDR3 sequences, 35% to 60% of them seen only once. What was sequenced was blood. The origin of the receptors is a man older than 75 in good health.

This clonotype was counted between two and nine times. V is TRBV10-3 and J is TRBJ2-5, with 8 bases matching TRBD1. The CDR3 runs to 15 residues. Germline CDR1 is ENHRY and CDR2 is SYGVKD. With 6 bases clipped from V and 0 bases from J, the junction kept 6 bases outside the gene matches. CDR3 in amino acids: CAIRNSGQDQETQYF. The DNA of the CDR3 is TGTGCCATCAGGAACTCGGGACAGGACCAAGAGACCCAGTACTTC.

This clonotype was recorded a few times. The chain's CDR3 is CASRSGQGNEQYF. The DNA for the CDR3 is TGTGCCAGCAGGTCGGGACAGGGGAACGAGCAGTACTTC. The rearrangement joins TRBV12-3 or TRBV12-4 to TRBJ2-7; 10 bases agree with TRBD1. V lost 6 bases to trimming and J lost 5 bases; unmatched junction nucleotides: 4. The CDR3 loop spans 13 amino acids.

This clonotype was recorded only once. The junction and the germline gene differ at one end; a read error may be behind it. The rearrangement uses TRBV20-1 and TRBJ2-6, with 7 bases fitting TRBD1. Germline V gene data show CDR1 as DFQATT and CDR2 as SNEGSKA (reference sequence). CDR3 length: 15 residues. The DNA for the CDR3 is TGCAGTGCTCAGGACAGCACAACAGGGGCCAACATCCTGACTTTC. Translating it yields CSAQDSTTGANILTF.

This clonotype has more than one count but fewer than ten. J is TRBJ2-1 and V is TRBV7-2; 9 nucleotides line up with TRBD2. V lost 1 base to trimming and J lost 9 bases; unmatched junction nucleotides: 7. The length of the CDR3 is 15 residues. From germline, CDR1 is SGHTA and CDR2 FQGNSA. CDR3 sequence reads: CASSLGLSGSGEQFF. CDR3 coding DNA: TGTGCCAGCAGCTTAGGGCTTAGCGGGAGTGGTGAGCAGTTCTTC.

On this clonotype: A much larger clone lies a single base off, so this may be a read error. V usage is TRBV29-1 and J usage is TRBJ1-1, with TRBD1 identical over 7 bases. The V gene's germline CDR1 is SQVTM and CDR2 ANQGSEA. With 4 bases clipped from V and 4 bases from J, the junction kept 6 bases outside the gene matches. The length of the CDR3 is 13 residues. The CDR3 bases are TGCAGCGTTGGGACAGGCGGAGGCACTGAAGCTTTCTTT. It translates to CSVGTGGGTEAFF.

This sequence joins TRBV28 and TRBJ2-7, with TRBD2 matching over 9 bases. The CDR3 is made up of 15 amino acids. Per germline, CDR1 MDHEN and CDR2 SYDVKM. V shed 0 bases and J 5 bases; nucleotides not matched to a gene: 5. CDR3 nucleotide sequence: TGTGCCAGCAGTTTATGGAACCTAGCGGGAAACGAGCAGTACTTC. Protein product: CASSLWNLAGNEQYF.

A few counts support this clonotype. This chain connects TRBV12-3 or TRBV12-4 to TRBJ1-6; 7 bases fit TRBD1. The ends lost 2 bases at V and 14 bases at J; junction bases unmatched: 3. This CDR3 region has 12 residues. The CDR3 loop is CASSLTGVSLHF. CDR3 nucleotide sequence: TGTGCCAGCAGTTTAACAGGGGTTTCCCTCCACTTT.

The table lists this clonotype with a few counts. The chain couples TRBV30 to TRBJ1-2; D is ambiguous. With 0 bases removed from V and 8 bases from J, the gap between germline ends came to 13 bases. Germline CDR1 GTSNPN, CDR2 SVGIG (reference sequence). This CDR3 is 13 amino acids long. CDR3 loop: CAWSVAPPEGYTF. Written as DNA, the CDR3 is TGTGCCTGGAGTGTAGCCCCCCCGGAGGGCTACACCTTC. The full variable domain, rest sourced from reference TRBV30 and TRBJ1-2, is SQTIHQWPATLVQPVGSPLSLECTVEGTSNPNLYWYRQAAGRGLQLLFYSVGIGQISSEVPQNLSASRPQDRQFILSSKKLLLSDSGFYLCAWSVAPPEGYTFGSGTRLTVV.

Written as DNA, the CDR3 is TGTGCCAGCAGCCGGGCGGGGGTGAACACCGGGGAGCTGTTTTTT. It translates to CASSRAGVNTGELFF. This chain connects TRBV4-2 to TRBJ2-2; TRBD2 aligns across 7 bases. The CDR3 sequence is 15 residues long. Germline CDR1 is LGHNA and CDR2 is YNFKEQ. V shed 4 bases, J shed 1 base, and the junction held 3 bases outside the gene matches.

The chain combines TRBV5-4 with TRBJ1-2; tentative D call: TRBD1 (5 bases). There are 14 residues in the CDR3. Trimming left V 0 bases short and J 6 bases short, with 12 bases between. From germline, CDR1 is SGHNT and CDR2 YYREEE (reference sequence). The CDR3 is CASSLGGRVDGYTF. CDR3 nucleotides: TGTGCCAGCAGCTTGGGTGGCAGGGTTGATGGCTACACCTTC.

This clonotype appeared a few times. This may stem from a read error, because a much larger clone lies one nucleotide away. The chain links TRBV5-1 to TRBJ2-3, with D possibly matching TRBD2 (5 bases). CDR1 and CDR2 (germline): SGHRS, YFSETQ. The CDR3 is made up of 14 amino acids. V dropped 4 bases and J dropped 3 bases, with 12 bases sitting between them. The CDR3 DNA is TGCGCCAGCAGCGTCATTGGGAGTACAGATACGCAGTATTTT. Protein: CASSVIGSTDTQYF.

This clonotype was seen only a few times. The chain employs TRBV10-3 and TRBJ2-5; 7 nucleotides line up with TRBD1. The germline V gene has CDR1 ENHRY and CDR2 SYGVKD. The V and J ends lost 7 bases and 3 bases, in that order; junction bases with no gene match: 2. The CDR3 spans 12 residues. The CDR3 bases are TGTGCCATCAAAGGACAGGAAGAGACCCAGTACTTC. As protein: CAIKGQEETQYF.

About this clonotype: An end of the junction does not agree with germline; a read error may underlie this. DNA of the CDR3: TGTGCCTGCAGCTTAGGCCCCCGGGACAGGGGAGAGACCCAGTACTTC. It encodes CACSLGPRDRGETQYF. The chain couples TRBV7-3 to TRBJ2-5, with 10 nucleotides matching TRBD1. Germline V gives CDR1 SGHTA, CDR2 FQGTGA. CDR3 length equals 16 residues.